A selection of T cell receptor beta chains follows, all from one sample in a study of molecular identifiers for immune sequencing clone quantification. TCRdb reprocessed the PCR reads with MiXCR, giving one entry per CDR3 protein. This sample has under 600,000 distinct CDR3 sequences; 20% to 25% occur once, and the top ten carry 0.84%. Sequenced input: naive CD8+ T cells from blood, with Jurkat cell RNA spiked in. The receptor set was obtained from a human donor in good health. Some libraries in this study had Jurkat cell RNA spiked in. CDR3s leave out the opening cysteine and the closing phenylalanine or tryptophan. Each record gives: V gene, CDR3 protein.

TRBV29-1	SATGGYGYT
TRBV27	ASRETGPLGPQETQY
TRBV5-4	ASSSGSGIYEQY
TRBV5-6	ASSLGLAGRVTDTQY
TRBV27	ASSLVGGTTEAF
TRBV7-9	ASPPATAGAGETQY
TRBV9	ASSETGGTNEKLF
TRBV3-1	ASGASGGAYEQY
TRBV6-5	ASSPPGQNTEAF
TRBV29-1	SVYALGGEKLF
TRBV20-1	SARDWTSGTYEQY
TRBV7-8	ASTLHGGAPDANTGELF